These T cell receptor beta chains were read from a single sample in a study of PD-L1 blockade in urothelial cancer. Profiling relied on immunoSEQ multiplex PCR, and the TCRdb table lists in-frame clones only, not all of them. This sample has 38,000 or so clones; over 70% occur once, and the top ten carry 15% to 20%. Sequenced here: PBMCs, sampled around atezolizumab (anti-PD-L1) treatment. These receptors all stem from a man in his sixties with urothelial cancer. CDR3s include the opening cysteine and the closing phenylalanine or tryptophan.

CDR3 protein: CASSGAGNEKLFF
V gene: TRBV5-1
J gene: TRBJ1-4

CDR3 protein: CASSKGGGRTGNTIYF
V gene: TRBV28
J gene: TRBJ1-3

CDR3 protein: CASSLAIGAYEQYF
V gene: TRBV7-6
J gene: TRBJ2-7

CDR3 protein: CASDPGTGVYEQYF
V gene: TRBV5-1
J gene: TRBJ2-7

CDR3 protein: CSAGGLAGTNEQFF
V gene: TRBV29-1
J gene: TRBJ2-1

CDR3 protein: CASRSGWHGYTF
V gene: TRBV27
J gene: TRBJ1-2

CDR3 protein: CASSFGTGGTEAFF
V gene: TRBV27
J gene: TRBJ1-1

CDR3 protein: CATRAEAAPSEQYF
V gene: TRBV6-6
J gene: TRBJ2-7

CDR3 protein: CASSGPRDEQFF
V gene: TRBV2
J gene: TRBJ2-1

CDR3 protein: CASSQGEFSGGELFF
V gene: TRBV4-3
J gene: TRBJ2-2

CDR3 protein: CASSLGEANTNSPLHF
V gene: TRBV9
J gene: TRBJ1-6

CDR3 protein: CASSKHDRVGNQPQHF
V gene: TRBV19
J gene: TRBJ1-5

CDR3 protein: CATSLLRDTSSYEQYF
V gene: TRBV15
J gene: TRBJ2-7

CDR3 protein: CASSIQGVFYGYTF
V gene: TRBV19
J gene: TRBJ1-2

CDR3 protein: CASSPQGFGETQYF
V gene: TRBV4-3
J gene: TRBJ2-5

CDR3 protein: CASSPRLDGYTF
V gene: TRBV16
J gene: TRBJ1-2

CDR3 protein: CASSRWTGQTDTQYF
V gene: TRBV27
J gene: TRBJ2-3

CDR3 protein: CASSLQSGVHEQYF
V gene: TRBV7-2
J gene: TRBJ2-7

CDR3 protein: CASSELLGQPTNGYTF
V gene: TRBV6-1
J gene: TRBJ1-2

CDR3 protein: CASSFAGGGYTF
V gene: TRBV27
J gene: TRBJ1-2

CDR3 protein: CASSQGASGSTDTQYF
V gene: TRBV4-3
J gene: TRBJ2-3

CDR3 protein: CASSLPGQGRNGYTF
V gene: TRBV28
J gene: TRBJ1-2

CDR3 protein: CASTGQGSTNEKLFF
V gene: TRBV2
J gene: TRBJ1-4

CDR3 protein: CASSFGQDLNTEAFF
V gene: TRBV27
J gene: TRBJ1-1

CDR3 protein: CASSEAHQRDGYTF
V gene: TRBV6-1
J gene: TRBJ1-2

CDR3 protein: CASSAPGGATNEKLFF
V gene: TRBV9
J gene: TRBJ1-4

CDR3 protein: CASSGKRAEETQYF
V gene: TRBV5-4
J gene: TRBJ2-5